This TCR beta chain was recovered during a study of blood T cells in healthy people across ages (dated by TCRdb to the mid-2010s). Study-wide context: Template switching captured roughly one uniquely barcoded TCR beta cDNA molecule per two T cells in model experiments. Using deep sequencing normalized with unique cDNA molecular identifiers, the study measured how TCR beta repertoire diversity changes with age. Donors were grouped into four age groups: young (average approximately 16 years), middle-aged (roughly 37), aged (around 66) and long-lived (approximately 82). For two donors (one aged 18 to 30 and one aged 80 or older), the study analyzed two additional independent replicas of 1 million unique cDNA reads from the same blood draw.

The library came from 5' RACE. Sequencing used an Illumina HiSeq 2500. A second PCR of about 7 to 12 cycles was run with a J-beta primer mix and a sample-barcoded 5' primer. Each TCR beta cDNA molecule received a unique molecular identifier from a template-switch 5' adaptor carrying 12 random nucleotides. Each sample yielded at least 2.5 million CDR3-containing paired-end reads. The Mint cDNA synthesis kit, primed by a TRBC-specific oligonucleotide, was used to synthesize first-strand cDNA from all RNA. Following uracil-DNA glycosylase treatment, a first 18-cycle PCR with universal primers M1SS and BC2_uni_R was performed on all cDNA. As for the original processing: For normalization, 1 million high-quality reads, each with a distinct molecular identifier, were randomly selected from each sample. Instead of being binned into consensus sequences, reads that shared molecular identifiers were thrown out. MiTCR, set to a Q25 quality threshold and the strictest error-elimination algorithm, was used for CDR3 identification, clonotype clustering and error correction. A nonparametric unseen species model using Euler transformation provided a lower-bound estimate of total TCR beta diversity. TCRdb reanalyzed the raw reads on its own, using fastp at Q25 for trimming and MiXCR for clone calling, and kept in-frame beta chains. Entries are consolidated by CDR3 protein sequence, retaining the most common genes and DNA. The V and J calls shown here were made by TCRdb, not taken from the authors' results. The sample yields some 560,000 distinct CDR3 sequences; about 27% were counted once. The top ten clonotypes cover over 3.5% of the sample.

Overall study outcomes, separate from this receptor: The long-lived group showed more naive CD4+ T cells, fewer expanded clones and increased TCR diversity than the aged group, suggesting age selection. Observed TCR beta diversity correlated strongly with the percentage of naive T cells measured by flow cytometry. Since profiling was done on bulk unsorted PBMCs, naive and antigen-experienced compartments could not be conclusively compared. As age increased, observed TCR beta diversity per million T cells dropped in a roughly linear way, and a significant reduction was already evident by age around 41. Total diversity estimates from one million sequenced T cells were considered lower bounds and underestimates. Because the CMV infection status of the donors was unknown, age-related changes in expanded clonotypes may potentially have been confounded.

Remarks on this clonotype: The target of this receptor is not known. It has no much larger one-base neighbor in the sample; base qualities were not kept.

Donors were around 37 systemically healthy Caucasian individuals from Russia aged roughly 6 to 90 years. Around 9.9 milliliters of peripheral blood were collected from each donor into EDTA-treated Vacutainer tubes. Ficoll-Paque density-gradient centrifugation was used to isolate PBMCs, with at least 6 million obtained per sample. Total RNA was extracted from PBMCs with Trizol reagent, with at least 5.5 micrograms obtained per sample. The percentages of naive CD45RAhigh/CD27high T cells were determined by flow cytometry on a PBMC aliquot from every donor. The CDR3 numbers 14 residues from cysteine through phenylalanine. Only the CDR3 part of the read is kept: 42 bases, read in frame from the first base. CDR1 and CDR2 are read off the germline V gene as SGHTA and FQGNSA. Deletion took 2 bases off V and 3 bases off J, with a span of 8 bases between the germline ends. This sample was also put to use in a study of T cells of mothers and their children. The second study's paper adds: The donors were nine systemically healthy Caucasian individuals, made up of three mothers and their six children. cDNA synthesis used all of the extracted RNA, with about 1.5 ug of RNA in each 15 ul reaction. In the second PCR, the M1S primer added sample barcodes and 2-4 random nucleotides. More than 8.5 million TCR beta CDR3 reads were obtained from each mother, and roughly 3.1 million reads were obtained from each child. TCR recombination output is similarly shaped by thymic selection in related and unrelated pairs, with a minor effect exerted by inherited differences. Normalized repertoire overlap in related mother-child pairs was always slightly higher than in unrelated mother-child pairs, but the difference was never significant. No persistent microchimeric T cell clones were detected, at a sensitivity of 80 to 100 clones per million clonotypes. The study used deep NGS to compare TCR beta repertoires of mothers and children, seeking features distinguishing related mother-child pairs from unrelated individuals. On average, the children were roughly 10 +/- 4 years old, while the mothers were around 40 +/- 4 years old. After adapter ligation was performed with NEBNext reagents, the libraries were sequenced on an Illumina HiSeq 2000 with 100+100 nt paired-end reads. To avoid cross-contamination, the mother libraries and the child libraries were prepared a month apart and sequenced in separate runs. For each donor, between about 500,000 and 2,200,000 distinct TCR beta clonotypes were identified. Naive TCR beta clonotypes were estimated from low-frequency clonotypes matched to each donor's FACS-determined naive share, without sorting.

The sample taken for sequencing was blood. This sequence originates from a boy between 2 and 15 years old in good health. In this chain, TRBV7-2 is recombined with TRBJ1-5; the D gene is not confidently resolved. The bases are TGTGCCAGCAGCTTAAGCAGTTTCAATCAGCCCCAGCATTTT. Its protein reads: CASSLSSFNQPQHF.